These T cell receptor beta chains were read from a single sample in a study of technical replicates of blood from a handful of donors. The protocol was immunoSEQ multiplex PCR, while the TCRdb copy is restricted to in-frame clones and leaves out a portion. The sample shows more than 75,000 clones, about 96% of them seen only once. Source material: T cells isolated from PBMCs. The receptors were gathered from a human donor in good health. Both conserved end residues are part of each CDR3.

v_call: TRBV7-9; j_call: TRBJ2-7; cdr3_aa: CASSTGQGPWEQYF
v_call: TRBV29-1; j_call: TRBJ2-7; cdr3_aa: CSVRGTSMEQYF
v_call: TRBV7-3; j_call: TRBJ2-3; cdr3_aa: CASSLAGLAGDTQYF
v_call: TRBV10-1; j_call: TRBJ2-3; cdr3_aa: CASSDPGQGTDTQYF
v_call: TRBV9; j_call: TRBJ1-1; cdr3_aa: CASSVKQDREGTEAFF
v_call: TRBV5-1; j_call: TRBJ2-1; cdr3_aa: CASSLEREFHEQFF
v_call: TRBV5-1; j_call: TRBJ2-3; cdr3_aa: CASSAGTPSTDTQYF
v_call: TRBV7-8; j_call: TRBJ2-2; cdr3_aa: CASSLTLADTGELFF
v_call: TRBV6-5; j_call: TRBJ1-1; cdr3_aa: CASSYSNTEAFF
v_call: TRBV9; j_call: TRBJ2-2; cdr3_aa: CASGPKDGELFF
v_call: TRBV5-4; j_call: TRBJ2-7; cdr3_aa: CASSLRGYYEQYF
v_call: TRBV10-2; j_call: TRBJ1-1; cdr3_aa: CASNNQADLNTEAFF